This TCR beta chain was recorded in a study of T cells after yellow fever vaccination. This clonotype was picked up a small number of times. TCRdb called the 5' RACE reads again in MiXCR, with one record for every CDR3 protein. The data contain roughly 340,000 distinct CDR3 sequences, 8.7% of them singletons. This TCR was recovered from a man aged 18-30 years who received the YFV17D yellow fever vaccine. Specimen: PBMCs, collected on the day of the first yellow fever vaccination.

This CDR3 reads CSAGLAGGVNTQYF. The CDR3 nucleotides read TGCAGTGCTGGACTAGCGGGGGGGGTAAATACGCAGTATTTT. The rearrangement links TRBV20-1 to TRBJ2-3; 15 positions match TRBD2. V dropped 5 bases and J dropped 7; count of bases not matched to a gene: 4. Germline values: CDR1 DFQATT, CDR2 SNEGSKA (reference sequence). This CDR3 is built from 14 residues.